This is a list of T cell receptor beta chains from one sample in a study of cytomegalovirus exposure and HLA in healthy donors. Here immunoSEQ multiplex PCR was the method, and the copy in TCRdb shows in-frame clones only, minus some. The data show roughly 60,000 clones, roughly 95% seen once. Sequencing input: PBMCs. The receptors were gathered from a woman between 18 and 29 years old in good health and CMV-seropositive. The CDR3 runs from the conserved cysteine through the conserved F or W. Each record gives: CDR3 DNA, CDR3 protein, clone size, V gene, D gene, J gene. D genes are given only for firm matches. Where a row states a size, it is once, few, many or the class of an expanded clone; other rows omit it.

TGTGCCAGCAGCGTCGGACAGGGGTCGAGCTCCTACAATGAGCAGTTCTTC CASSVGQGSSSYNEQFF once TRBV7-8 TRBD1 TRBJ2-1
TGTGCCAGCAGCGTAGCGGGGGGGCCCTTGGATGAGCAGTTCTTC CASSVAGGPLDEQFF - TRBV9 TRBD2 TRBJ2-1
TGTGCCTGGAGTGTACGGCCAGGGTGGAGGGGAGCTGAAGCTTTCTTT CAWSVRPGWRGAEAFF - TRBV30 - TRBJ1-1
TGCGCCAGCAGGGGACTCCAGAACACTGAAGCTTTCTTT CASRGLQNTEAFF - TRBV5-1 - TRBJ1-1
TGTGCCAGCAGCTTAGTCGGAGGGGGGGCGGGGGAAGCTTTCTTT CASSLVGGGAGEAFF - TRBV7-2 - TRBJ1-1
TGTGCCAGCAGCGTACCAGGGCAGCCCCAGCATTTT CASSVPGQPQHF - TRBV5-6 - TRBJ1-5
TGTGCCAGCAGCTTCTACGGCACTGAAGCTTTCTTT CASSFYGTEAFF - TRBV5-6 - TRBJ1-1
TGTGCCAGCAGTTACGACCCCCTGGGGGGAAACACTGAAGCTTTCTTT CASSYDPLGGNTEAFF - TRBV6-6 - TRBJ1-1
TGTGCCAGTAGTATAAGCGGGCCGGACAATGAGCAGTTCTTC CASSISGPDNEQFF - TRBV19 - TRBJ2-1
TGTGCCAGCAGTTTAGGTGGACTCCCGGAGACCCAGTACTTC CASSLGGLPETQYF once TRBV6-5 - TRBJ2-5
TGTGCCTGGAGTGGCGGGAGCTCCTACAATGAGCAGTTCTTC CAWSGGSSYNEQFF - TRBV30 TRBD2 TRBJ2-1
TGTGCCAGCAGCTTAGGGGACGGGGGGGACCGCCGAAACTATGGCTACACCTTC CASSLGDGGDRRNYGYTF - TRBV11-2 - TRBJ1-2
TGTGCCATCAGGGGGGACAACTACAATGAGCAGTTCTTC CAIRGDNYNEQFF - TRBV10-3 - TRBJ2-1
TGTGCCAGCTCCCACTCGGGACAGATAAACACTGAAGCTTTCTTT CASSHSGQINTEAFF once TRBV18 TRBD1 TRBJ1-1
TGTGCCAGTAGGCCGACAGGGGATGGCAATCAGCCCCAGCATTTT CASRPTGDGNQPQHF - TRBV19 TRBD1 TRBJ1-5
TGTGCCAGCAGCGGACAGCTCTTAGCCAAAAACATTCAGTACTTC CASSGQLLAKNIQYF - TRBV28 - TRBJ2-4
TGTGCCAGCAGCGTCGGGGGGGACAGGGGATACGCTGAGCAGTTCTTC CASSVGGDRGYAEQFF once TRBV9 TRBD1 TRBJ2-1
TGTGCCAGCAGACAAGGACTAGCGGGGGTCCGCGTTACAGATACGCAGTATTTT CASRQGLAGVRVTDTQYF once TRBV7-2 TRBD2 TRBJ2-3
TGTGCCAGCCAACCGACAGCCGGAAACACCATATATTTT CASQPTAGNTIYF - TRBV6-5 - TRBJ1-3
TGTGCCAGCAGCTTAATACAGGGGATCAACAATGAGCAGTTCTTC CASSLIQGINNEQFF - TRBV7-3 TRBD1 TRBJ2-1
TGTGCCAGCAGCGTAGGACCCGGAGCGGGGGCTTTCTTT CASSVGPGAGAFF - TRBV9 - TRBJ1-1
TGTGCCAGCAGCACGGGAGGGTATCAGGCAAATGAGCAGTTCTTC CASSTGGYQANEQFF - TRBV5-4 TRBD2 TRBJ2-1
TGTGCCAGCAGCCCTACAGGGGCGACCTACGGGCAGTACTTC CASSPTGATYGQYF - TRBV5-5 TRBD1 TRBJ2-7
TGCGCCAGCAGCCAGGCCGCGGGGACTCGTACAGATACGCAGTATTTT CASSQAAGTRTDTQYF - TRBV4-3 - TRBJ2-3
TGTGCCAGCAGAAAAGTGGCATGGGCTGCCGAGCAGTACTTC CASRKVAWAAEQYF - TRBV28 - TRBJ2-7
TGCGCCAGCAGGGAGGGAGTGGCCTACGAGCAGTACTTC CASREGVAYEQYF - TRBV10-2 - TRBJ2-7
TGCGCCAGCAGCCAAGAAGGGGGCGTCGGAAACACCATATATTTT CASSQEGGVGNTIYF once TRBV4-1 TRBD1 TRBJ1-3
TGTGCCAGCAGCTCAAACAGCGGGGCTAGCACAGATACGCAGTATTTT CASSSNSGASTDTQYF - TRBV7-8 TRBD2 TRBJ2-3
TGCGCCAGCAGCCAAGCGCTAGCAACCACCGGGGAGCTGTTTTTT CASSQALATTGELFF - TRBV4-3 - TRBJ2-2
TGTGCCAGCAGCTTAAGAGGGACAGGACAATCTTCCACTGAAGCTTTCTTT CASSLRGTGQSSTEAFF - TRBV7-9 TRBD1 TRBJ1-1
TGTGCCTGGAACAAGGACATGAACACTGAAGCTTTCTTT CAWNKDMNTEAFF - TRBV30 - TRBJ1-1
TGTGCCACCACCCCGCCAGGGAACACCGGGGAGCTGTTTTTT CATTPPGNTGELFF - TRBV28 - TRBJ2-2
TGTGCCAGCGGAGTCGATGAGCAGTTCTTC CASGVDEQFF - TRBV2 - TRBJ2-1
TGCGCCAGCAGCCAACCTCTACAGGGCGCCAACTATGGCTACACCTTC CASSQPLQGANYGYTF - TRBV4-1 - TRBJ1-2
TGTGCCAGCAGCGTAGCAGGGTCTAACTATGGCTACACCTTC CASSVAGSNYGYTF - TRBV9 - TRBJ1-2
TGTGCCACGGCAGGGGGAAGAGTAACGACCCAGTACTTC CATAGGRVTTQYF - TRBV7-8 TRBD1 TRBJ2-5
TGTGCCAGCAGTGGCTTGGCTAGCGGATCTTCCTACAATGAGCAGTTCTTC CASSGLASGSSYNEQFF - TRBV2 TRBD2 TRBJ2-1
TGTGCCAGCAGTTTCAAGGTAGATCGGGGACAGGGTGTATATGGCTACACCTTC CASSFKVDRGQGVYGYTF - TRBV28 TRBD1 TRBJ1-2
TGTGCCAGCAGTTGGGGACTAGCGGGAGTAGGTACCGGGGAGCTGTTTTTT CASSWGLAGVGTGELFF - TRBV2 TRBD2 TRBJ2-2
TGTGCCAGTAGTCGCACAGAGAACCCAACCTACGAGCAGTACTTC CASSRTENPTYEQYF - TRBV19 - TRBJ2-7
TGTGCCAGCAGCGGAGGACTAGCGGGGGTCACAGATACGCAGTATTTT CASSGGLAGVTDTQYF - TRBV9 TRBD2 TRBJ2-3
TGTGCCAGCAGTCCAACCGGGATGGACAGGAGGGCTGAAGCTTTCTTT CASSPTGMDRRAEAFF - TRBV27 TRBD1 TRBJ1-1
TGTGCCAGCAGTTTAGCGGGGGCGGGTTTCTACGAGCAGTACTTC CASSLAGAGFYEQYF - TRBV6-1 TRBD2 TRBJ2-7
TGTGCCACCAGCAGATCACAGGTCGGATCTAATCAGTATTTT CATSRSQVGSNQYF - TRBV15 - TRBJ2-3
TGTGCCAGCAGCAACGGACAGGGGGCGGTGTCCTACGAGCAGTACTTC CASSNGQGAVSYEQYF - TRBV5-6 TRBD1 TRBJ2-7
TGTGCCAGCAGTCAATTACACTGGAGCACCGGGGAGCTGTTTTTT CASSQLHWSTGELFF - TRBV27 - TRBJ2-2
TGTGCCAGCAGTTCTGGGGCGTCACACTATAATTCACCCCTCCACTTT CASSSGASHYNSPLHF - TRBV28 - TRBJ1-6
TGTGCCAGCAGTTTTTTTTCGGGGGAGCAGTACTTC CASSFFSGEQYF once TRBV27 - TRBJ2-7
TGCGCCAGCACCCCCCGGACTAGCGGGACTCCCTACAATGAGCAGTTCTTC CASTPRTSGTPYNEQFF - TRBV5-1 TRBD2 TRBJ2-1
TGTGCCAGCCTCCGGGGGATAGGCACAGATACGCAGTATTTT CASLRGIGTDTQYF - TRBV7-2 - TRBJ2-3
TGTGCCAGCAGCGTAGGAGATCCCTACGAGCAGTACTTC CASSVGDPYEQYF - TRBV9 - TRBJ2-7
TGTGCCAGCAGCGTAGGCACTGGGCCCCAGCATTTT CASSVGTGPQHF - TRBV9 - TRBJ1-5
TGTGCCAGCAGCTTTCAGGGCGCAGAGACCCAGTACTTC CASSFQGAETQYF - TRBV5-4 - TRBJ2-5
TGTGCCTGGACCGACTCGGTCTACAATGAGCAGTTCTTC CAWTDSVYNEQFF - TRBV30 - TRBJ2-1